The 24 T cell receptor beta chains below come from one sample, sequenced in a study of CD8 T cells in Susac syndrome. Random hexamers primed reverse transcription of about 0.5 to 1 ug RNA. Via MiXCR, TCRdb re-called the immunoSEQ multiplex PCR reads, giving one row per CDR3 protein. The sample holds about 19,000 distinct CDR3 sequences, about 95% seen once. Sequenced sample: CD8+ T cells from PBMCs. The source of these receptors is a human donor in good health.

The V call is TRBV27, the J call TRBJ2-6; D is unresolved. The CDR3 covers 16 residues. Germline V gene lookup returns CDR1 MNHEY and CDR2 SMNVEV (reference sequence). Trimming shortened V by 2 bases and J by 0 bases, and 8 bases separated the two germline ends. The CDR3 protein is CASSLLGSSGANVLTF. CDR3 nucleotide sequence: TGTGCCAGCAGTTTACTGGGCAGCTCTGGGGCCAACGTCCTGACTTTC.

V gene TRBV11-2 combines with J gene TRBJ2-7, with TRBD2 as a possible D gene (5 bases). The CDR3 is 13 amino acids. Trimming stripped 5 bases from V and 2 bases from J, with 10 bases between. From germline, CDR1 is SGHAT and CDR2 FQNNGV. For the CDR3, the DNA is TGTGCCAGCAGCAAGCCGGGGACCTACGAGCAGTACGTC. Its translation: CASSKPGTYEQYV.

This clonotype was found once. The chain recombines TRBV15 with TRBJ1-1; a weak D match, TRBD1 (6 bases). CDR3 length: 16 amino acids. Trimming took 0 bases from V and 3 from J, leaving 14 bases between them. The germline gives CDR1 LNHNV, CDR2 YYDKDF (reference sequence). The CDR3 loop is CATSRDRGGGYTEAFF. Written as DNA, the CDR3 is TGTGCCACCAGCAGAGATCGAGGGGGAGGTTACACTGAAGCTTTCTTT. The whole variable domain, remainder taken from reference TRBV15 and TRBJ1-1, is DAMVIQNPRYQVTQFGKPVTLSCSQTLNHNVMYWYQQKSSQAPKLLFHYYDKDFNNEADTPDNFQSRRPNTSFCFLDIRSPGLGDTAMYLCATSRDRGGGYTEAFFGQGTRLTVV.

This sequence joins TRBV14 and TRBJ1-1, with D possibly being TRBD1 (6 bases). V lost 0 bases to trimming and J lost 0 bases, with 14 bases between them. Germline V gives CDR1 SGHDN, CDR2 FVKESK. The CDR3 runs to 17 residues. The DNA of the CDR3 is TGTGCCAGCAGCCAAGATTCCTGGACAGCTATGAACACTGAAGCTTTCTTT. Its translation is CASSQDSWTAMNTEAFF. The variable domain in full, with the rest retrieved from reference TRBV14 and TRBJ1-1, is EAGVTQFPSHSVIEKGQTVTLRCDPISGHDNLYWYRRVMGKEIKFLLHFVKESKQDESGMPNNRFLAERTGGTYSTLKVQPAELEDSGVYFCASSQDSWTAMNTEAFFGQGTRLTVV.

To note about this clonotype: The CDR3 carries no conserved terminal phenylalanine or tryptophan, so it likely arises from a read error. The CDR3 loop reads CASSPGTSGSYNEQFL. CDR3 nucleotide sequence: TGTGCCAGCAGCCCAGGGACTAGCGGCTCCTACAATGAGCAGTTCCTC. The chain uses TRBV27 and TRBJ2-1; 11 bases are a match to TRBD2. CDR1 and CDR2 (germline): MNHEY, SMNVEV (reference sequence). The CDR3 runs 16 residues. V trimming: 6 bases; J trimming: 0 bases; junction bases outside the gene matches: 4.

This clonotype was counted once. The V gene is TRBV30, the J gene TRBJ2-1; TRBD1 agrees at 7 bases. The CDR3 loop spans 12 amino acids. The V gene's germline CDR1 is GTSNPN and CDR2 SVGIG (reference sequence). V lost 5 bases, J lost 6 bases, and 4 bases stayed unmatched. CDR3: CAWGTAFNEQFF. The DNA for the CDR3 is TGTGCCTGGGGGACAGCTTTCAATGAGCAGTTCTTC.

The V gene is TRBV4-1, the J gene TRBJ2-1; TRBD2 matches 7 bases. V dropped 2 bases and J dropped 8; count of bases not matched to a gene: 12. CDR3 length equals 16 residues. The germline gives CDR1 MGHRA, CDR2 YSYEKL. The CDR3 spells CASSQLLALEVHEQFF. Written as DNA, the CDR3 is TGCGCCAGCAGCCAACTACTAGCGCTTGAGGTCCATGAGCAGTTCTTC.

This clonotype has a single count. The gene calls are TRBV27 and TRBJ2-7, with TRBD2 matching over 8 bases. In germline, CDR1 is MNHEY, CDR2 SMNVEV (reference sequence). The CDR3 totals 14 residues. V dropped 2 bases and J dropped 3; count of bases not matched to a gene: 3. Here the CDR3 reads CASSLSGSVYEQYF. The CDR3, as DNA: TGTGCCAGCAGTTTAAGCGGGAGTGTCTACGAGCAGTACTTC.

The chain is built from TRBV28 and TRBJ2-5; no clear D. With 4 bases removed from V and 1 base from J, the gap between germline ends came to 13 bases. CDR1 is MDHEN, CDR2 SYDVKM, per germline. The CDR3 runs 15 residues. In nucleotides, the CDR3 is TGTGCCAGCAGTTCCCGACGGAATATCCAAGAGACCCAGTACTTC. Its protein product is CASSSRRNIQETQYF.

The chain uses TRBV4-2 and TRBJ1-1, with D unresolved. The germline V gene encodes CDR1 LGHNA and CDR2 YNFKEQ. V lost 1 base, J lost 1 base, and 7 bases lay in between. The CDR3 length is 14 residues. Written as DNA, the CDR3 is TGTGCCAGCAGCCAAGGCAGGACGAACACTGAAGCTTTCTTT. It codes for CASSQGRTNTEAFF.

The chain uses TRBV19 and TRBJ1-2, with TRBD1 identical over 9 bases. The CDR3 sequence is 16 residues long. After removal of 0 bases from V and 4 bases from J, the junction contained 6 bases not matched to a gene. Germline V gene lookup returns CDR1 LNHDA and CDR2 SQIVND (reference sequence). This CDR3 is CASSIDGQGPLYGYTF. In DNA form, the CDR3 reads TGTGCCAGTAGTATAGACGGACAGGGGCCTCTCTATGGCTACACCTTC.

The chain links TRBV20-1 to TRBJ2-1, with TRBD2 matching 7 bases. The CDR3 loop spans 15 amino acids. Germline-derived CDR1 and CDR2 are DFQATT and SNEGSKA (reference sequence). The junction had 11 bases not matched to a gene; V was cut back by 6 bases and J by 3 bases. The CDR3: CSAWGTSEIYNEQFF. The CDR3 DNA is TGCAGTGCCTGGGGAACTAGCGAGATCTACAATGAGCAGTTCTTC.

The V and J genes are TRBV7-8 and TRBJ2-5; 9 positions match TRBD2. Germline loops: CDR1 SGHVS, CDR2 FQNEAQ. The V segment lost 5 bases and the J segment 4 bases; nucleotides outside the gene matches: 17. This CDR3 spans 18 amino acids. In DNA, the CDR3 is TGTGCCAGCAGCCTAGGGGTGGGCGGGAGGGCCGATCTAGAGACCCAGTACTTC. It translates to CASSLGVGGRADLETQYF.

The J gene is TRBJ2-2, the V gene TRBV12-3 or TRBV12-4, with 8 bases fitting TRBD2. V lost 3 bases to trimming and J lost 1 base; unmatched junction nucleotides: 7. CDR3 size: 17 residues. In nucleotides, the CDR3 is TGTGCCAGCAGTTTCGCCCTAGCGGGTAGGAACACCGGGGAGCTGTTTTTT. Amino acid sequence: CASSFALAGRNTGELFF.

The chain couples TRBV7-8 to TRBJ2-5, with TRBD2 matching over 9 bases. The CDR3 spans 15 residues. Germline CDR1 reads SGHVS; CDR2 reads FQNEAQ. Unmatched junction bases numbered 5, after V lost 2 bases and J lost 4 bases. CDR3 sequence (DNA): TGTGCCAGCAGCTTACGACTAGCGGTCGGAGAGACCCAGTACTTC. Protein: CASSLRLAVGETQYF.

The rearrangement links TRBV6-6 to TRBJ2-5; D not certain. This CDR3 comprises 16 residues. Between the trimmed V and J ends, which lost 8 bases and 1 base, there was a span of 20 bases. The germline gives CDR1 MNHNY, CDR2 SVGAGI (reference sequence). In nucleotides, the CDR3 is TGTGCCAGCCCCCCCCGGGCTGAAGATTCCCAAGAGACCCAGTACTTC. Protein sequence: CASPPRAEDSQETQYF.

The CDR3 region has the DNA TGTGCCAGCATACAGGGGATAAAGTACACTGAAGCTTTCTTT. Protein sequence: CASIQGIKYTEAFF. The J gene is TRBJ1-1, the V gene TRBV7-8; 7 positions match TRBD1. V was pared by 7 bases and J by 3 bases, with 8 bases of the junction left unmatched. CDR3 length equals 14 residues. Germline CDR1 and CDR2: SGHVS and FQNEAQ.

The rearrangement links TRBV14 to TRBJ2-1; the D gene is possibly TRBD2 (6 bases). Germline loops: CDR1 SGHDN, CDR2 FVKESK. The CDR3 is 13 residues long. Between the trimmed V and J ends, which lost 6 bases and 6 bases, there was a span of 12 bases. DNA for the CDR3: TGTGCCAGCAGTAAAGCGCGGGGCAATGAGCAGTTCTTC. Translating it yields CASSKARGNEQFF. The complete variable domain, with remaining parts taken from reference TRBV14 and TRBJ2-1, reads EAGVTQFPSHSVIEKGQTVTLRCDPISGHDNLYWYRRVMGKEIKFLLHFVKESKQDESGMPNNRFLAERTGGTYSTLKVQPAELEDSGVYFCASSKARGNEQFFGPGTRLTVL.

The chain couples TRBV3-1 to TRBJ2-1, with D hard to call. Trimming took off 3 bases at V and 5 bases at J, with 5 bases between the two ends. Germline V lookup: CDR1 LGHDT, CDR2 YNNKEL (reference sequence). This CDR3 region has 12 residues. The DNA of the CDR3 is TGTGCCAGCAGCCAGTCAGACAATGAGCAGTTCTTC. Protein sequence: CASSQSDNEQFF.

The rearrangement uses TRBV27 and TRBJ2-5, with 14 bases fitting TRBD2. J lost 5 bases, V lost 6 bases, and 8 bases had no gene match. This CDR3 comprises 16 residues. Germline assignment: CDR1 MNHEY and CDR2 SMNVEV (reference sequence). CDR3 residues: CASSRGTSGSMETQYF. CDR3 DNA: TGTGCCAGCAGCCGCGGGACTAGCGGGAGTATGGAGACCCAGTACTTC.

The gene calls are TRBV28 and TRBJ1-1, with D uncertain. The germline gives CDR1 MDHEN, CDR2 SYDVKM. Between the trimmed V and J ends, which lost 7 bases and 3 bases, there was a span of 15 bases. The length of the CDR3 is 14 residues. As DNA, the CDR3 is TGTGCCAGCACTCCCCTGGCAGTGTACACTGAAGCTTTCTTT. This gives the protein CASTPLAVYTEAFF. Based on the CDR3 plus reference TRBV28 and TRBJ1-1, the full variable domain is DVKVTQSSRYLVKRTGEKVFLECVQDMDHENMFWYRQDPGLGLRLIYFSYDVKMKEKGDIPEGYSVSREKKERFSLILESASTNQTSMYLCASTPLAVYTEAFFGQGTRLTVV.

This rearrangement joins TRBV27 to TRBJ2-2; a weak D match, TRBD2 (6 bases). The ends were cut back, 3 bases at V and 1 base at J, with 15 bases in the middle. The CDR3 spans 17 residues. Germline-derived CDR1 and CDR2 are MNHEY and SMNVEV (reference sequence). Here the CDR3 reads CASSLTPSGVNTGELFF. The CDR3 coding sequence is TGTGCCAGCAGTTTGACCCCCTCGGGGGTGAACACCGGGGAGCTGTTTTTT.

This CDR3 reads CASSLIGGWEQFF. The CDR3, as DNA: TGTGCCAGCAGTCTCATAGGAGGCTGGGAGCAGTTCTTC. The chain recombines TRBV28 with TRBJ2-1; possible D gene TRBD2, 5 bases. In germline, CDR1 is MDHEN, CDR2 SYDVKM. The CDR3 has 13 amino acids. V was pared by 5 bases and J by 10 bases, with 15 bases between.

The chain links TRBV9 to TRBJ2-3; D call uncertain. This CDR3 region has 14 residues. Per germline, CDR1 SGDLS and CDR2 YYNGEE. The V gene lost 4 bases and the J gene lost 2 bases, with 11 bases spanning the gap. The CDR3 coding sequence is TGTGCCAGCAGCCCCAGGCTAACCACAGATACGCAGTATTTT. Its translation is CASSPRLTTDTQYF.